These 30 T cell receptor beta chains originate from one sample sequenced in a study of T cell responses to AZD1222 COVID-19 vaccine. Using immunoSEQ multiplex PCR, the repertoire was profiled, and TCRdb retains in-frame clones only, with some absent. The table shows 100,000 or so clones, with 85% to 90% occurring only once. Sequences were derived from peripheral blood, sampled on day 0 of AZD1222 vaccination. Every receptor here comes from an adult in good health.

The CDR3 loop reads CASSRETGTGGNQPQHF. CDR3 in DNA: TGTGCCAGTAGTAGAGAGACCGGGACAGGGGGCAATCAGCCCCAGCATTTT. The genes are TRBV19 and TRBJ1-5; 10 bases line up with TRBD1. The V and J ends lost 4 bases and 2 bases, in that order; junction bases with no gene match: 8. The CDR3 spans 17 residues. The germline V gene encodes CDR1 LNHDA and CDR2 SQIVND (reference sequence). Together with reference TRBV19 and TRBJ1-5, the CDR3 gives the full variable domain: DGGITQSPKYLFRKEGQNVTLSCEQNLNHDAMYWYRQDPGQGLRLIYYSQIVNDFQKGDIAEGYSVSREKKESFPLTVTSAQKNPTAFYLCASSRETGTGGNQPQHFGDGTRLSIL.

CDR3 DNA: TGCGCCAGCAGCTTGACAGGGGGGCAAGAGACCCAGTACTTC. This gives the protein CASSLTGGQETQYF. The chain is built from TRBV5-1 and TRBJ2-5; 8 nucleotides agree with TRBD1. J lost 2 bases, V lost 1 base, and 1 base had no gene match. Germline V CDR1 and CDR2: SGHRS, YFSETQ. The CDR3 totals 14 residues.

This chain joins TRBV28 and TRBJ1-1; possible D gene TRBD1, 5 bases. This CDR3 is 16 amino acids long. V was trimmed by 6 bases and J by 4 bases, leaving 21 bases between them. The germline gives CDR1 MDHEN, CDR2 SYDVKM. The CDR3 DNA is TGTGCCAGCAGCGAAGTCAGGGCCGGAATTGGCACTGAAGCTTTCTTT. This translates into CASSEVRAGIGTEAFF.

The V and J genes are TRBV7-2 and TRBJ1-1; 9 bases align to TRBD1. The CDR3 is 15 amino acids. CDR1 and CDR2 from the germline V gene are SGHTA and FQGNSA. V lost 1 base and J lost 1; bases outside the gene matches: 1. As DNA, the CDR3 is TGTGCCAGCAGCTTAGTGGGACAGGGGAACACTGAAGCTTTCTTT. Amino acid sequence: CASSLVGQGNTEAFF.

The genes are TRBV3-1 (or the pseudogene TRBV3-2) and TRBJ2-7; the D gene is possibly TRBD1 (7 bases). V was clipped by 0 bases and J by 7 bases, with 13 bases between them. There are 14 residues in the CDR3. Germline CDR1 LGHDT, CDR2 YNNKEL (reference sequence). CDR3 DNA sequence: TGTGCCAGCAGCCAAGATCAGGGGGGCCGGGAGCAGTACTTC. Protein product: CASSQDQGGREQYF.

This chain connects TRBV29-1 to TRBJ2-5, with D hard to call. This CDR3 is built from 12 residues. Germline values: CDR1 SQVTM, CDR2 ANQGSEA. Trimming took off 3 bases at V and 6 bases at J, with 11 bases between the two ends. As DNA, the CDR3 is TGCAGCGTTGAGATGTTATCACAGACCCAGTACTTC. The encoded protein is CSVEMLSQTQYF.

This clone was found a few times. The sample carries other DNA sequences with the same CDR3. The CDR3 nucleotides read TGTGCCAGCAGCTTAAACAGCTACAATGAGCAGTTCTTC. The encoded protein is CASSLNSYNEQFF. V usage is TRBV11-3 and J usage is TRBJ2-1; unclear D gene. Germline-derived CDR1 and CDR2 are SGHNT and YENEEA. With 2 bases removed from V and 3 bases from J, the gap between germline ends came to 5 bases. This CDR3 region has 13 residues.

On this clone itself: The same CDR3 also results from other DNA sequences found in this sample. The chain is built from TRBV19 and TRBJ2-4; D uncertain. Trimming shortened V by 1 base and J by 10 bases, and 11 bases separated the two germline ends. Germline V gene data show CDR1 as LNHDA and CDR2 as SQIVND (reference sequence). The CDR3 spans 13 residues. In nucleotides, the CDR3 is TGTGCCAGTAGTATAGGCACAGAGAATATTCAGTACTTC. It specifies CASSIGTENIQYF.

This chain joins TRBV5-4 and TRBJ1-3; D gene unclear. Deletions cut 3 bases from V and 4 bases from J, with 8 bases between. The CDR3 is 13 amino acids. Germline V gives CDR1 SGHNT, CDR2 YYREEE (reference sequence). The CDR3 DNA reads as TGTGCCAGCAGCTCATACAAGGGAAACACCATATATTTT. It translates to CASSSYKGNTIYF.

This sequence joins TRBV9 and TRBJ1-6; D remains unclear. V lost 0 bases and J 6 bases, leaving 4 bases between the germline ends. This CDR3 has 13 amino acids. Germline CDR1 SGDLS, CDR2 YYNGEE. Here the CDR3 DNA reads TGTGCCAGCAGCGTAGAAAGTAATTCACCCCTCCACTTT. Protein: CASSVESNSPLHF.

V and J are TRBV18 and TRBJ1-2, with 9 bases matching TRBD1. Germline V CDR1 and CDR2: KGHSH, LQKENI. V trimming: 3 bases; J trimming: 4 bases; junction bases outside the gene matches: 6. The CDR3 covers 15 residues. Here the CDR3 DNA reads TGTGCCAGCTCACCCGACAGGGGGGTCGTCTATGGCTACACCTTC. It encodes CASSPDRGVVYGYTF.

The genes are TRBV5-5 and TRBJ1-1, with a possible D match to TRBD1 (5 bases). The CDR3 is made up of 13 amino acids. Per the germline V gene, CDR1 is SGHKS and CDR2 is YYEKEE (reference sequence). V was trimmed by 1 base and J by 6 bases, leaving 10 bases between them. CDR3 amino acids: CASSLPPGPEAFF. The CDR3 DNA is TGTGCCAGCAGCTTGCCCCCGGGACCTGAAGCTTTCTTT.

The rearrangement joins TRBV7-2 to TRBJ2-1, with TRBD1 matching 7 bases. Germline loops: CDR1 SGHTA, CDR2 FQGNSA. After removal of 10 bases from V and 2 bases from J, the junction contained 5 bases not matched to a gene. The CDR3 runs 13 residues. In DNA, the CDR3 is TGTGCCATACGGACAGGAGCCTACAATGAGCAGTTCTTC. Its protein product is CAIRTGAYNEQFF.

The rearrangement joins TRBV28 to TRBJ1-5, with 8 bases matching TRBD1. CDR1 is MDHEN and CDR2 is SYDVKM in the germline V gene. Trimming removed 3 bases from V and 2 bases from J; junction bases left unmatched: 0. The CDR3 covers 14 residues. The CDR3 protein is CASSLDRGNQPQHF. CDR3 nucleotide sequence: TGTGCCAGCAGTTTGGACAGGGGCAATCAGCCCCAGCATTTT.

The rearrangement uses TRBV11-2 and TRBJ2-2, with TRBD2 matching 7 bases. Germline values: CDR1 SGHAT, CDR2 FQNNGV. Trimming removed 4 bases from V and 6 bases from J; junction bases left unmatched: 11. This CDR3 region has 16 residues. The CDR3 sequence: CASSSRMVAGSGELFF. The CDR3 DNA reads TGTGCCAGCAGCTCCCGGATGGTAGCGGGTTCCGGGGAGCTGTTTTTT.

This clone was recorded only once. The chain uses TRBV19 and TRBJ1-2; D not resolved. V dropped 1 base and J dropped 4 bases, with 7 bases sitting between them. CDR1 LNHDA and CDR2 SQIVND come from the germline V gene (reference sequence). This CDR3 has 13 residues. This CDR3 reads CASSIGRTYGYTF. CDR3 coding DNA: TGTGCCAGTAGTATAGGGCGGACCTATGGCTACACCTTC.

CDR3 loop: CASSLESEQYF. The DNA for the CDR3 is TGTGCCAGCAGCTTAGAGTCTGAGCAGTACTTC. The chain combines TRBV7-8 with TRBJ2-7; D not resolved. The germline CDR1 and CDR2 sequences are SGHVS and FQNEAQ. This CDR3 region has 11 residues. The V end was cut by 1 base, the J end by 7 bases, with 5 bases between.

The V call is TRBV6-5, the J call TRBJ2-7; TRBD1 agrees at 9 bases. This CDR3 has 13 amino acids. Trimming took 7 bases from V and 3 from J; bases not matched to a gene: 4. Looked up from germline, CDR1 is MNHEY and CDR2 is SVGAGI. The CDR3 here is CASTGTGNYEQYF. Written as DNA, the CDR3 is TGTGCCAGCACGGGGACAGGGAACTACGAGCAGTACTTC.

Only a few counts were recorded for this clone. The chain links TRBV28 to TRBJ2-1; 7 bases agree with TRBD2. The V gene's germline CDR1 is MDHEN and CDR2 SYDVKM. The ends lost 8 bases at V and 7 bases at J; junction bases unmatched: 17. The CDR3 extends over 16 amino acids. CDR3 nucleotide sequence: TGTGCCAGCCAACCTCCCGGGCGAGGGCGGGGGAATGAGCAGTTCTTC. Protein: CASQPPGRGRGNEQFF. Together with reference TRBV28 and TRBJ2-1, the CDR3 gives the full variable domain: DVKVTQSSRYLVKRTGEKVFLECVQDMDHENMFWYRQDPGLGLRLIYFSYDVKMKEKGDIPEGYSVSREKKERFSLILESASTNQTSMYLCASQPPGRGRGNEQFFGPGTRLTVL.

The chain links TRBV5-1 to TRBJ2-1; 11 bases are shared with TRBD2. The ends lost 4 bases at V and 6 bases at J; junction bases unmatched: 9. The germline CDR1 and CDR2 sequences are SGHRS and YFSETQ. The CDR3 extends over 16 amino acids. CDR3 loop: CASSTGGGLAANEQFF. Written as DNA, the CDR3 is TGCGCCAGCAGCACCGGCGGGGGACTAGCGGCCAATGAGCAGTTCTTC.

This clone was picked up one time. This chain connects TRBV19 to TRBJ2-3; 14 bases are a match to TRBD2. The CDR3 sequence is 15 residues long. The V segment lost 5 bases and the J segment 6 bases; nucleotides outside the gene matches: 4. Germline-derived CDR1 and CDR2 are LNHDA and SQIVND (reference sequence). The CDR3 DNA is TGTGCCAGTAGTCCAGGGACTAGCGGGAGTGATACGCAGTATTTT. Translation: CASSPGTSGSDTQYF. Full variable domain (outside the CDR3, taken from reference TRBV19 and TRBJ2-3): DGGITQSPKYLFRKEGQNVTLSCEQNLNHDAMYWYRQDPGQGLRLIYYSQIVNDFQKGDIAEGYSVSREKKESFPLTVTSAQKNPTAFYLCASSPGTSGSDTQYFGPGTRLTVL.

The chain's CDR3 is CAISEGSGANVLTF. Written as DNA, the CDR3 is TGTGCCATCAGTGAGGGCTCTGGGGCCAACGTCCTGACTTTC. This chain uses TRBV10-3 with TRBJ2-6; the D is unclear. Deletions cut 2 bases from V and 0 bases from J, with 2 bases between. Looked up from germline, CDR1 is ENHRY and CDR2 is SYGVKD. This CDR3 has 14 residues.

V gene TRBV5-1 combines with J gene TRBJ2-5, with 11 bases lining up with TRBD2. The length of the CDR3 is 18 residues. The V gene's germline CDR1 is SGHRS and CDR2 YFSETQ. V was pared by 7 bases and J by 5 bases, with 19 bases of the junction left unmatched. This CDR3 is CASHNPGLAAPSAETQYF. The DNA for the CDR3 is TGCGCCAGCCATAATCCGGGACTAGCGGCCCCATCCGCGGAGACCCAGTACTTC.

The rearrangement uses TRBV29-1 and TRBJ1-5; a weak D match, TRBD1 (5 bases). Germline CDR1 is SQVTM and CDR2 is ANQGSEA. Trimming shortened V by 4 bases and J by 0 bases, and 7 bases separated the two germline ends. The CDR3 covers 13 residues. As DNA, the CDR3 is TGCAGCGTTGCCAGGGATAGCAATCAGCCCCAGCATTTT. It translates to CSVARDSNQPQHF.

The J gene is TRBJ2-2, the V gene TRBV30; unclear D gene. This CDR3 contains 11 residues. Trimming took off 1 base at V and 9 bases at J, with 6 bases between the two ends. From germline, CDR1 is GTSNPN and CDR2 SVGIG (reference sequence). In DNA, the CDR3 is TGTGCCTGGAGTGGTTACTGGGAGCTGTTTTTT. This sequence encodes CAWSGYWELFF. The complete variable domain, with remaining parts taken from reference TRBV30 and TRBJ2-2, reads SQTIHQWPATLVQPVGSPLSLECTVEGTSNPNLYWYRQAAGRGLQLLFYSVGIGQISSEVPQNLSASRPQDRQFILSSKKLLLSDSGFYLCAWSGYWELFFGEGSRLTVL.

The chain links TRBV5-1 to TRBJ1-2; 7 bases are shared with TRBD1. Looked up from germline, CDR1 is SGHRS and CDR2 is YFSETQ. The J segment lost 4 bases and the V segment lost 0 bases, leaving 3 bases of the junction unmatched. The CDR3 covers 14 residues. In DNA, the CDR3 is TGCGCCAGCAGCTTGGCCCGGACAGGCTATGGCTACACCTTC. This translates into CASSLARTGYGYTF.

The J gene is TRBJ2-1, the V gene TRBV14, with TRBD2 matching 10 bases. The CDR3 runs to 15 residues. CDR1 SGHDN and CDR2 FVKESK come from the germline V gene. Trimming cost V 6 bases and J 4 bases; bases outside gene matches: 6. The DNA of the CDR3 is TGTGCCAGCAGTCGCGGACTAGCGGAATACAATGAGCAGTTCTTC. Its protein product is CASSRGLAEYNEQFF.

The chain has TRBV25-1 and TRBJ1-2, with 7 bases fitting TRBD1. With V trimmed by 3 bases and J by 4 bases, 5 bases remained unmatched. This CDR3 has 14 residues. CDR1 is MGHDK, CDR2 SYGVNS, per germline. In nucleotides, the CDR3 is TGTGCCAGCAGTGAGGGAGGACAGGTCTATGGCTACACCTTC. This codes for CASSEGGQVYGYTF.

The chain is built from TRBV10-1 and TRBJ2-7, with a tentative D call TRBD1 (5 bases). The CDR3 consists of 15 residues. Germline lookup yields CDR1 WNHNN and CDR2 SYGVQD (reference sequence). V dropped 3 bases and J dropped 2 bases, with 14 bases sitting between them. In DNA form, the CDR3 reads TGCGCCAGCAGTGACGGTCTAAAGGGGACCTACGAGCAGTACTTC. Translation: CASSDGLKGTYEQYF.

This clone was recorded once. The genes are TRBV25-1 and TRBJ2-7; 12 positions agree with TRBD1. The length of the CDR3 is 15 residues. Germline V lookup: CDR1 MGHDK, CDR2 SYGVNS. The ends lost 3 bases at V and 5 bases at J; junction bases unmatched: 5. CDR3 bases: TGTGCCAGCAGTGACACGGGACAGGGGGCCCACGAGCAGTACTTC. This gives the protein CASSDTGQGAHEQYF.